One sample yielded the 21 T cell receptor beta chains listed below, sequenced in a study of T cells in Graves' hyperthyroidism and ophthalmopathy. Amplification yielded TCR beta CDR3 regions, with RNA transcripts as the source. TCR CDR3 regions were first amplified by RT-PCR with HTBI primers. TCRdb redid the calling of the multiplex PCR reads with MiXCR, one entry per CDR3 protein. The repertoire holds over 500,000 distinct CDR3 sequences, with around 15% as singletons. The sequenced sample consisted of blood. The receptors come from a woman in her 30s with Graves' ophthalmopathy.

This clonotype was counted a few times. The chain links TRBV7-2 to TRBJ2-7, with 8 positions matching TRBD2. CDR1 SGHTA and CDR2 FQGNSA come from the germline V gene. The length of the CDR3 is 14 residues. Trimming at V came to 2 bases and at J to 6 bases, leaving 6 bases not matched to a gene. CDR3 in amino acids: CASSLRLAPAEQYF. The CDR3 DNA reads TGTGCCAGCAGCTTAAGACTAGCGCCGGCCGAGCAGTACTTC.

In its sample, this clonotype was seen many times. The V gene is TRBV12-5, the J gene TRBJ2-3; D call uncertain. CDR3 size: 15 residues. V gave up 1 base and J gave up 2 bases, with 10 bases separating them. Germline loops: CDR1 LGHNT, CDR2 FRNRAP. The CDR3 nucleotides read TGTGCTAGTGGTTTGGGACTCCTATTCACAGATACGCAGTATTTT. Translated, it gives CASGLGLLFTDTQYF.

This clonotype was detected only a few times. CDR3 sequence: CASGGGGHNEQFF. The CDR3 DNA is TGTGCCAGCGGGGGTGGGGGACACAATGAGCAGTTCTTC. V usage is TRBV12-3 or TRBV12-4 and J usage is TRBJ2-1; D is perhaps TRBD1 or TRBD2 (5 bases each). There are 13 residues in the CDR3. V lost 8 bases to trimming and J lost 5 bases, with 13 bases between them.

This rearrangement joins TRBV2 to TRBJ2-6; D is ambiguous. This CDR3 region has 17 residues. Trimming left V 4 bases short and J 2 bases short, with 15 bases between. Germline lookup yields CDR1 SNHLY and CDR2 FYNNEI. The CDR3 region is CASSALLLRAGANVLTF. The CDR3, as DNA: TGTGCCAGCAGTGCTTTACTGCTAAGGGCTGGGGCCAACGTCCTGACTTTC.

The table lists this clonotype with many counts. The chain joins TRBV7-9 to TRBJ1-1; D is undetermined. Trimming took off 3 bases at V and 5 bases at J, with 10 bases between the two ends. Germline CDR1 and CDR2: SEHNR and FQNEAQ (reference sequence). This CDR3 is 13 amino acids long. The CDR3 loop reads CASSFPEATEAFF. The DNA of the CDR3 is TGTGCCAGCAGCTTTCCAGAGGCTACTGAAGCTTTCTTT. The full variable domain, in which reference TRBV7-9 and TRBJ1-1 provide the parts outside the CDR3, is DTGVSQNPRHKITKRGQNVTFRCDPISEHNRLYWYRQTLGQGPEFLTYFQNEAQLEKSRLLSDRFSAERPKGSFSTLEIQRTEQGDSAMYLCASSFPEATEAFFGQGTRLTVV.

This clonotype was seen only a few times. This chain uses TRBV4-3 with TRBJ2-3; D is undetermined. Deletions cut 5 bases from V and 2 bases from J, with 11 bases between. This CDR3 is 14 amino acids long. The germline gives CDR1 LGHNA, CDR2 YSLEER. The CDR3 DNA reads TGCGCCAGCAGCGCCGCCACAACCACAGATACGCAGTATTTT. Translating it yields CASSAATTTDTQYF.

At least ten counts were recorded for this clonotype. CDR3 amino acids: CASSLRMKGQGERKGYTF. As DNA, the CDR3 is TGTGCCAGCAGCTTAAGGATGAAGGGACAGGGGGAGAGAAAGGGCTACACCTTC. The chain links TRBV7-2 to TRBJ1-2; 11 bases match TRBD1. Germline V gives CDR1 SGHTA, CDR2 FQGNSA. This CDR3 is 18 amino acids long. The trim removed 2 bases at V and 8 bases at J, leaving 16 bases unmatched.

The table lists this clonotype with a few counts. The V gene is TRBV6-1, the J gene TRBJ2-3, with unresolved D. Germline V gene lookup returns CDR1 MNHNS and CDR2 SASEGT. V lost 8 bases to trimming and J lost 2 bases, with 11 bases between them. This CDR3 comprises 13 residues. CDR3 sequence reads: CASSDRHTDTQYF. The CDR3 DNA reads TGTGCCAGCTCCGATAGGCACACAGATACGCAGTATTTT.

This clonotype was detected only a few times. The chain carries TRBV7-2 and TRBJ2-5; TRBD1 might be the D (6 bases). Germline loops: CDR1 SGHTA, CDR2 FQGNSA. The CDR3 extends over 12 amino acids. The V end lost 9 bases, the J end lost 7 bases, and 15 bases lay between the germline ends. The CDR3 bases are TGTGCCAGGCGGCCCGAACAGGGGACCCAGTACTTC. This codes for CARRPEQGTQYF.

Details on this clonotype: A clone one base away is much larger, so this may be a read error. The chain carries TRBV5-1 and TRBJ2-7; the D gene is possibly TRBD1 (7 bases). The germline gives CDR1 SGHRS, CDR2 YFSETQ. This CDR3 has 14 residues. The CDR3 reads CASRLEGARGEQYF. The DNA of the CDR3 is TGCGCCAGCCGCTTGGAGGGGGCACGAGGCGAGCAGTACTTC.

This clonotype was detected a few times. The V call is TRBV9, the J call TRBJ2-2; TRBD2 matches 13 bases. Trimming took 0 bases from V and 7 from J; bases not matched to a gene: 3. The CDR3 has 16 residues. The germline V gene encodes CDR1 SGDLS and CDR2 YYNGEE. The CDR3 nucleotides read TGTGCCAGCAGCGTAGGACTAGCGGGAGGTAACGGGGAGCTGTTTTTT. This sequence encodes CASSVGLAGGNGELFF.

This clonotype was recorded at least ten times. The chain carries TRBV7-2 and TRBJ2-7; 7 nucleotides align to TRBD1. V lost 5 bases to trimming and J lost 6 bases; unmatched junction nucleotides: 10. Germline V CDR1 and CDR2: SGHTA, FQGNSA. This CDR3 spans 14 amino acids. CDR3 DNA sequence: TGTGCCAGCAGCACCAACGCCGGGACAGTCGAGCAGTACTTC. Translating it yields CASSTNAGTVEQYF.

This clonotype was detected many times. The gene calls are TRBV20-1 and TRBJ2-3; D not certain. Germline lookup yields CDR1 DFQATT and CDR2 SNEGSKA (reference sequence). V dropped 3 bases and J dropped 4 bases, with 11 bases sitting between them. The CDR3 loop spans 13 amino acids. The CDR3 reads CSASLSAADTQYF. CDR3 bases: TGCAGTGCTAGTTTATCGGCCGCAGATACGCAGTATTTT.

At least ten counts were recorded for this clonotype. The chain couples TRBV30 to TRBJ2-7, with D unresolved. The CDR3 sequence is 13 residues long. V shed 3 bases and J shed 2 bases, with 11 bases lying between them. Germline CDR1 GTSNPN, CDR2 SVGIG (reference sequence). The CDR3 loop is CAWRPESAYEQYF. CDR3 nucleotides: TGTGCCTGGAGGCCTGAGTCTGCCTACGAGCAGTACTTC.

With regard to this clonotype: A much larger clonotype is one base distant, so this may be a read error. The conserved phenylalanine or tryptophan normally closing the CDR3 is absent here, so this likely arose from a read error. This sequence joins TRBV7-2 and TRBJ2-6; perhaps TRBD1 as D (9 bases). CDR1 SGHTA and CDR2 FQGNSA come from the germline V gene. The V gene lost 5 bases and the J gene lost 0 bases, with 20 bases spanning the gap. This CDR3 region has 19 residues. In DNA form, the CDR3 reads TGTGCCAGCAGCCCCCGGGGGGGACAGGGCCTCTCTGGGGCCAACGTCCTGACTCTC. Encoded protein: CASSPRGGQGLSGANVLTL.

The chain carries TRBV13 and TRBJ1-2; TRBD1 is a possible D gene (5 bases). Germline CDR1 is PRHDT and CDR2 is FYEKMQ (reference sequence). V shed 5 bases and J shed 5 bases, with 15 bases lying between them. The CDR3 sequence is 14 residues long. CDR3 sequence: CASSAAGARYGYTF. The CDR3 coding sequence is TGTGCCAGCAGCGCCGCTGGGGCTCGGTATGGCTACACCTTC.

This chain uses TRBV2 with TRBJ2-7; 10 bases map to TRBD2. Per germline, CDR1 SNHLY and CDR2 FYNNEI. Germline trimming cut 8 bases from V and 2 bases from J; bases unmatched to any gene: 6. The CDR3 loop spans 14 amino acids. DNA for the CDR3: TGTGCCAGCTACAGCGGGAGGGTAACCTACGAGCAGTACTTC. Protein: CASYSGRVTYEQYF.

The rearrangement joins TRBV7-2 to TRBJ2-1, with 9 bases matching TRBD1. This CDR3 contains 15 residues. With V trimmed by 5 bases and J by 6 bases, 8 bases remained unmatched. The germline gives CDR1 SGHTA, CDR2 FQGNSA. The CDR3 sequence is CASSPRTGVVNEQFF. The CDR3 DNA reads TGTGCCAGCAGCCCGCGGACAGGGGTAGTCAATGAGCAGTTCTTC.

The rearrangement links TRBV20-1 to TRBJ2-1, with D perhaps TRBD1 (5 bases). V was pared by 5 bases and J by 12 bases, with 14 bases between. The CDR3 contains 11 residues. CDR1 is DFQATT, CDR2 SNEGSKA, per germline (reference sequence). In DNA form, the CDR3 reads TGCAGTGCTTTTCTGGGGCTCTCGCAGTTCTTC. This gives the protein CSAFLGLSQFF.

This clonotype was seen more than once but under ten times. The V gene is TRBV29-1, the J gene TRBJ2-7; 10 bases map to TRBD1. Germline CDR1 is SQVTM and CDR2 is ANQGSEA. The CDR3 has 12 amino acids. V shed 4 bases and J 7 bases; nucleotides not matched to a gene: 4. The CDR3 sequence is CSVGGQGWEQYF. CDR3 coding DNA: TGCAGCGTTGGGGGACAGGGGTGGGAGCAGTACTTC.

The chain carries TRBV4-2 and TRBJ1-5; D is undetermined. There are 17 residues in the CDR3. V lost 0 bases to trimming and J lost 6 bases, with 18 bases between them. CDR1 is LGHNA and CDR2 is YNFKEQ in the germline V gene. The CDR3 protein is CASSQDRKVDRAQPQHF. The CDR3, as DNA: TGTGCCAGCAGCCAAGACAGAAAGGTGGACCGGGCTCAGCCCCAGCATTTT.